The next 32 T cell receptor beta chains were all read from a single sample in a study of CD8 T cells in Susac syndrome. Reverse transcription used roughly 0.45 to 1 ug RNA and random hexamers. TCRdb reprocessed the immunoSEQ multiplex PCR reads with MiXCR, giving one entry per CDR3 protein. The sample lists more than 150,000 distinct CDR3 sequences, about 90% occurring once. The sample comprised CD4+ T cells from PBMCs. Receptors originate from a human donor in good health.

The genes are TRBV9 and TRBJ2-1; D ambiguous. CDR1 and CDR2 from the germline V gene are SGDLS and YYNGEE. This CDR3 comprises 13 residues. Trimming pared 2 bases from V and 3 bases from J, leaving 6 bases between. The CDR3 coding sequence is TGTGCCAGCAGCGTTCTCAGCTACAATGAGCAGTTCTTC. It codes for CASSVLSYNEQFF.

This chain links TRBV5-1 with TRBJ2-7; D is uncertain. Trimming stripped 3 bases from V and 5 bases from J, with 12 bases between. Germline values: CDR1 SGHRS, CDR2 YFSETQ. This CDR3 is 13 amino acids long. The CDR3 protein is CASSSGSSHEQYF. DNA for the CDR3: TGCGCCAGCAGCTCCGGGTCAAGCCACGAGCAGTACTTC.

The chain couples TRBV5-1 to TRBJ2-2; 8 bases are a match to TRBD1. CDR3 length equals 15 residues. Germline V gene lookup returns CDR1 SGHRS and CDR2 YFSETQ. The ends lost 4 bases at V and 1 base at J; junction bases unmatched: 3. DNA for the CDR3: TGCGCCAGCAGCGCCACAGGGGGGAACACCGGGGAGCTGTTTTTT. It translates to CASSATGGNTGELFF.

The V call is TRBV7-2, the J call TRBJ1-5; D call uncertain. Per the germline V gene, CDR1 is SGHTA and CDR2 is FQGNSA. This CDR3 contains 15 residues. V shed 2 bases and J shed 0 bases, with 8 bases lying between them. The CDR3 sequence is CASSLWGGSNQPQHF. In nucleotides, the CDR3 is TGTGCCAGCAGCTTATGGGGTGGTAGCAATCAGCCCCAGCATTTT.

Points on this clonotype: Its ends do not fully match the called genes, so a read error is possible. The chain links TRBV6-5 to TRBJ2-2; TRBD1 matches 9 bases. The CDR3 extends over 15 amino acids. Looked up from germline, CDR1 is MNHEY and CDR2 is SVGAGI. Written as DNA, the CDR3 is TGTGCCAGCAGTGTATACAGGGGGCGCACCGGGGATCTGTTTTTT. As protein: CASSVYRGRTGDLFF.

The V call is TRBV4-3, the J call TRBJ2-1; D is undetermined. V lost 1 base and J lost 4, with 5 bases in between. Germline V lookup: CDR1 LGHNA, CDR2 YSLEER. The CDR3 consists of 13 residues. CDR3 DNA: TGCGCCAGCAGCCAAGGACTGTACAATGAGCAGTTCTTC. Protein sequence: CASSQGLYNEQFF.

The chain employs TRBV4-2 and TRBJ2-1, with TRBD2 matching 9 bases. The CDR3 consists of 17 residues. Germline lookup yields CDR1 LGHNA and CDR2 YNFKEQ. V lost 2 bases and J lost 4; bases outside the gene matches: 9. The CDR3 coding sequence is TGTGCCAGCAGCCAATTTTCCGTGGCGGGAGGGTACAATGAGCAGTTCTTC. Its translation is CASSQFSVAGGYNEQFF.

The chain couples TRBV10-2 to TRBJ1-5; D uncertain. The CDR3 spans 13 residues. Germline V gene sequence: CDR1 WSHSY, CDR2 SAAADI. V dropped 3 bases and J dropped 9 bases, with 12 bases sitting between them. CDR3 sequence reads: CASSEGLGGPQHF. CDR3 nucleotide sequence: TGCGCCAGCAGTGAAGGACTCGGCGGGCCCCAGCATTTT.

This clonotype came up once. V gene TRBV6-1 combines with J gene TRBJ1-2; TRBD1 matches at 8 bases. V shed 4 bases and J 0 bases; nucleotides not matched to a gene: 7. The CDR3 runs to 16 residues. Germline CDR1 reads MNHNS; CDR2 reads SASEGT. The CDR3 DNA sequence: TGTGCCAGCAGTGTTCGACGACAGGGGACTAACTATGGCTACACCTTC. Its translation: CASSVRRQGTNYGYTF.

The V gene is TRBV20-1, the J gene TRBJ2-7; 12 nucleotides match TRBD2. The CDR3 totals 15 residues. CDR1 is DFQATT, CDR2 SNEGSKA, per germline (reference sequence). Trimming removed 0 bases from V and 4 bases from J; junction bases left unmatched: 4. CDR3 nucleotides: TGCAGTGCTAGAGAGTCTAGCGGGGGGGAGTACGAGCAGTACTTC. Translated, it gives CSARESSGGEYEQYF.

The CDR3 nucleotides are TGCAGTGCTAAACTAGCGGGAGGGTACAATGAGCAGTTCTTC. Residues: CSAKLAGGYNEQFF. The chain couples TRBV20-1 to TRBJ2-1; 13 nucleotides agree with TRBD2. This CDR3 contains 14 residues. The trim removed 4 bases at V and 4 bases at J, leaving 1 base unmatched. Germline values: CDR1 DFQATT, CDR2 SNEGSKA (reference sequence).

This clonotype was counted a few times. This sequence joins TRBV29-1 and TRBJ1-1, with TRBD1 as a possible D gene (6 bases). The V gene's germline CDR1 is SQVTM and CDR2 ANQGSEA. The CDR3 totals 13 residues. V was cut by 4 bases and J by 5 bases, with 14 bases left in between. The chain's CDR3 is CSVGGQGKTEAFF. The CDR3 DNA is TGCAGCGTTGGGGGGCAGGGGAAGACTGAAGCTTTCTTT.

V gene TRBV6-2 or TRBV6-3 combines with J gene TRBJ2-2; D unclear. This CDR3 is built from 13 residues. Per germline, CDR1 MNHEY and CDR2 SVGEGT. V shed 0 bases and J shed 5 bases, with 4 bases lying between them. The CDR3 loop is CASSYSRTGELFF. The CDR3 DNA reads TGTGCCAGCAGTTACTCACGGACCGGGGAGCTGTTTTTT.

J is TRBJ1-2 and V is TRBV29-1, with D possibly matching TRBD1 (6 bases). The CDR3 sequence is 11 residues long. The V gene's germline CDR1 is SQVTM and CDR2 ANQGSEA. Trimming cost V 7 bases and J 3 bases, with 9 bases left between them. The CDR3 here is CSEGGDYGYTF. Written as DNA, the CDR3 is TGCAGCGAAGGGGGAGACTATGGCTACACCTTC.

This clonotype appeared a few times. This chain uses TRBV5-1 with TRBJ2-1; 11 bases are shared with TRBD2. The CDR3 totals 15 residues. Germline trimming cut 5 bases from V and 5 bases from J; bases unmatched to any gene: 6. Germline V CDR1 and CDR2: SGHRS, YFSETQ. The CDR3 nucleotides read TGCGCCAGCAGTCGTAGCGGGGGGGCCAACAATGAGCAGTTCTTC. Translation gives CASSRSGGANNEQFF.

The CDR3 reads CATSDLRAPTNEKLFF. The CDR3 bases are TGTGCCACCAGTGATTTGCGGGCACCAACTAATGAAAAACTGTTTTTT. The V and J genes are TRBV24-1 and TRBJ1-4, with D unresolved. CDR3 size: 16 residues. With 0 bases removed from V and 0 bases from J, the gap between germline ends came to 7 bases. Looked up from germline, CDR1 is KGHDR and CDR2 is SFDVKD.

This chain links TRBV20-1 with TRBJ2-7, with D perhaps matching TRBD2 (5 bases). From germline, CDR1 is DFQATT and CDR2 SNEGSKA (reference sequence). V shed 0 bases and J shed 0 bases, with 15 bases lying between them. This CDR3 has 16 amino acids. CDR3 region: CSARDFLVGSSYEQYF. The CDR3 DNA is TGCAGTGCTAGAGATTTCCTAGTAGGGAGCTCCTACGAGCAGTACTTC.

V is TRBV10-3 and J is TRBJ1-2; D call uncertain. Trimming shortened V by 4 bases and J by 4 bases, and 10 bases separated the two germline ends. The length of the CDR3 is 13 residues. CDR1 is ENHRY and CDR2 is SYGVKD in the germline V gene. CDR3 sequence reads: CAISAPGSYGYTF. CDR3 in DNA: TGTGCCATCAGTGCGCCCGGGAGCTATGGCTACACCTTC.

This sequence joins TRBV20-1 and TRBJ2-3; D is unclear. The CDR3 length is 15 residues. Germline V gene sequence: CDR1 DFQATT, CDR2 SNEGSKA (reference sequence). The V end lost 0 bases, the J end lost 0 bases, and 10 bases lay between the germline ends. CDR3 bases: TGCAGTGCTAGAGATGGCGGTTTGAGCACAGATACGCAGTATTTT. Encoded protein: CSARDGGLSTDTQYF.

The gene calls are TRBV4-1 and TRBJ1-2; 7 nucleotides agree with TRBD1. The CDR3 consists of 15 residues. V lost 3 bases to trimming and J lost 3 bases; unmatched junction nucleotides: 7. Germline V lookup: CDR1 MGHRA, CDR2 YSYEKL. The CDR3 is CASSHGSGTDYGYTF. The DNA of the CDR3 is TGCGCCAGCAGCCATGGATCCGGGACAGACTATGGCTACACCTTC.

The V gene is TRBV5-1, the J gene TRBJ1-1; 9 bases match TRBD1. This CDR3 region has 14 residues. Losses at the gene ends were 1 base for V and 4 bases for J; bases not matched to a gene: 2. CDR1 and CDR2 (germline): SGHRS, YFSETQ. The CDR3 DNA reads TGCGCCAGCAGCTTGACAGGGGGCTCCACTGAAGCTTTCTTT. Translating gives CASSLTGGSTEAFF.

The genes are TRBV19 and TRBJ2-7; a weak D match, TRBD1 (6 bases). Germline values: CDR1 LNHDA, CDR2 SQIVND (reference sequence). V was cut by 3 bases and J by 0 bases, with 9 bases left in between. The CDR3 consists of 14 residues. CDR3 DNA sequence: TGTGCCAGTAGTATGGGACAACCCTCCTACGAGCAGTACTTC. Translation: CASSMGQPSYEQYF.

Here the CDR3 DNA reads TGTGCCAGCAGTGACGGGTGGGGCATGGAGCAGTTCTTC. Amino acids: CASSDGWGMEQFF. This chain connects TRBV6-5 to TRBJ2-1, with D tentatively TRBD1 (5 bases). Germline values: CDR1 MNHEY, CDR2 SVGAGI. This CDR3 contains 13 residues. Trimming took off 5 bases at V and 10 bases at J, with 15 bases between the two ends.

The chain has TRBV18 and TRBJ2-1; D is perhaps TRBD2 (6 bases). V dropped 3 bases and J dropped 10 bases, with 16 bases sitting between them. The CDR3 is 14 residues long. Germline assignment: CDR1 KGHSH and CDR2 LQKENI. CDR3 sequence reads: CASSPPFWGREQFF. CDR3 bases: TGTGCCAGCTCACCTCCTTTCTGGGGGAGGGAGCAGTTCTTC.

The V and J genes are TRBV6-1 and TRBJ1-2; the D gene is possibly TRBD1 (6 bases). The CDR3 runs 14 residues. CDR1 and CDR2 from the germline V gene are MNHNS and SASEGT. The ends were cut back, 4 bases at V and 8 bases at J, with 17 bases in the middle. CDR3: CASSVSQGSGGYTF. In nucleotides, the CDR3 is TGTGCCAGCAGTGTTTCACAGGGAAGTGGCGGCTACACCTTC.

The chain is built from TRBV5-6 and TRBJ2-5; no definite D call. Germline CDR1 reads SGHDT; CDR2 reads YYEEEE. Trimming cost V 1 base and J 2 bases, with 6 bases left between them. The CDR3 consists of 13 residues. The CDR3 region is CASSLSEQETQYF. CDR3 DNA sequence: TGTGCCAGCAGCTTGTCGGAGCAAGAGACCCAGTACTTC.

The V call is TRBV18, the J call TRBJ2-7, with D tentatively TRBD1 (5 bases). The germline gives CDR1 KGHSH, CDR2 LQKENI. The CDR3 is made up of 14 amino acids. V was shortened by 2 bases and J by 5 bases, with 13 bases between the two germline ends. The CDR3 sequence: CASSPRQGADEQYF. CDR3 nucleotides: TGTGCCAGCTCACCAAGGCAAGGGGCGGACGAGCAGTACTTC.

The chain joins TRBV6-1 to TRBJ2-3; 8 nucleotides match TRBD1. The V gene's germline CDR1 is MNHNS and CDR2 SASEGT. The length of the CDR3 is 17 residues. The V segment lost 5 bases and the J segment 0 bases; nucleotides outside the gene matches: 10. Here the CDR3 reads CASSPALGQGSTDTQYF. Here the CDR3 DNA reads TGTGCCAGCAGTCCCGCCTTAGGACAGGGCAGCACAGATACGCAGTATTTT.

The gene calls are TRBV12-3 or TRBV12-4 and TRBJ2-6; D is perhaps TRBD1 (5 bases). The CDR3 sequence is 18 residues long. V lost 6 bases and J 4 bases, leaving 22 bases between the germline ends. CDR3 bases: TGTGCCAGCAGCCCCCGTTTAGCCAGGGTCTACGGGGCCAACGTCCTGACTTTC. It encodes CASSPRLARVYGANVLTF.

The rearrangement joins TRBV4-2 to TRBJ2-5; 12 bases fit TRBD2. Germline V CDR1 and CDR2: LGHNA, YNFKEQ. This CDR3 has 18 amino acids. V trimming: 1 base; J trimming: 7 bases; junction bases outside the gene matches: 13. The CDR3 DNA follows: TGTGCCAGCAGCCAAGGTTCCCTAGCGGGAGGGGGGATAGGGACCCAGTACTTC. Translating gives CASSQGSLAGGGIGTQYF.

The V gene is TRBV4-2, the J gene TRBJ2-3; 10 nucleotides align to TRBD1. V dropped 1 base and J dropped 4; count of bases not matched to a gene: 5. Germline CDR1 reads LGHNA; CDR2 reads YNFKEQ. The CDR3 length is 16 residues. This chain's CDR3 is CASSQAKTGGADTQYF. DNA of the CDR3: TGTGCCAGCAGCCAAGCAAAGACAGGGGGCGCAGATACGCAGTATTTT.

CDR3 DNA sequence: TGTGCCAGCAGTGAAGCCCGGACAGGGTCGGATACGCAGTATTTT. Its translation: CASSEARTGSDTQYF. The chain has TRBV2 and TRBJ2-3; 8 nucleotides match TRBD1. With 0 bases clipped from V and 6 bases from J, the junction kept 5 bases outside the gene matches. CDR3 length: 15 amino acids. From germline, CDR1 is SNHLY and CDR2 FYNNEI.